A few counts support the clone carrying this T cell receptor beta chain. Its antigen is as yet unknown. From germline, CDR1 is SGHTA and CDR2 FQGNSA. The CDR3 has 13 residues. V lost 3 bases and J lost 7, with 10 bases in between. A sort by CD45RO/CCR7/CD25/CD127/CD95/CD27 yielded CD4+ naive, central memory, regulatory and stem cell-like memory cells. The source of the sample is a study of beta chain features in type 1 diabetes. Turning to the study itself: Sorted cells numbering 95 million to 110 million were examined across all samples. The study's findings and limits: TCRB rearrangement may or may not be influenced by HLA type; here this remained unresolved. Shorter TCRB CDR3s, moderately but significantly so, marked every one of the four CD4+ subsets in Type 1 diabetes patients. Patients' naive, central memory and regulatory TCRB repertoires appeared more alike than those of healthy donors.

Reverse transcription of all isolated RNA meant that expressed TCRB transcripts were sequenced. Measured with immunoSEQ multiplex PCR; TCRdb has only the in-frame clones, and not every one. There are about 360,000 clones in the sample; roughly 12% occur only once, and roughly 0.0097% lies in the top ten. The TCR was taken from a woman between 18 and 29 years old with type 1 diabetes. This chain uses TRBV7-2 with TRBJ1-3; no definite D call. Sequencing was carried out using naive CD4+ T cells from blood. Written as DNA, the CDR3 is TGTGCCAGCAGCTTTAGTGAGATCAACACCATATATTTT. This encodes CASSFSEINTIYF.